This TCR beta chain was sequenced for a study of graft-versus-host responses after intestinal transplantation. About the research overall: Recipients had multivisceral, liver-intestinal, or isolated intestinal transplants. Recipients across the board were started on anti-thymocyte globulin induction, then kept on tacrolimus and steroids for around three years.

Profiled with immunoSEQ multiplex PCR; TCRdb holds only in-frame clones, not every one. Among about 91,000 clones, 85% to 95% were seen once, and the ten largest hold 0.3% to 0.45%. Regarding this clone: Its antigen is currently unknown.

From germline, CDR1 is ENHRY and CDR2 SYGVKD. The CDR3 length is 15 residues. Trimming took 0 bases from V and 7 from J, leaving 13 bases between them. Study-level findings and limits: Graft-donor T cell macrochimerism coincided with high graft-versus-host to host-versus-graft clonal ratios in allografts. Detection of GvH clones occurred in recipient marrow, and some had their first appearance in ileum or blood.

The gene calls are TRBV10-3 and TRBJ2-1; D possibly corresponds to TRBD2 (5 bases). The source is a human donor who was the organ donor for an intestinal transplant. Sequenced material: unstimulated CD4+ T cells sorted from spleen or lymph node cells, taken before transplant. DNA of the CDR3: TGTGCCATCAGTGAGTCGGACTCGTCCGTAAATGAGCAGTTCTTC. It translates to CAISESDSSVNEQFF.